This T cell receptor (beta chain) emerged from a study of blood T cell repertoires in COVID-19. Study summary: COVID-19 samples, acute and convalescent, were from the United States, Italy and Spain. PBMCs, B-cell-depleted T cells, or T cells were the source of the cDNA or gDNA that made up the material.

Those enrolled in Seattle joined during active infection and were followed longitudinally afterward. Original data processing: Amplification with reference gene primers provided the estimates of nucleated cell counts. Measured with immunoSEQ multiplex PCR; TCRdb has only the in-frame clones, and not every one. D and trimming were read from the DNA, whereas the V and J calls and clone size are those reported in that table. Of approximately 170,000 clones listed, roughly 80% are singletons. This CDR3 comprises 16 residues. V lost 0 bases to trimming and J lost 2 bases, with 12 bases between them. CDR1 is LNHNV and CDR2 is YYDKDF in the germline V gene (reference sequence).

Sequencing input: peripheral blood. The sequence derives from a woman in her seventies with COVID-19, enrolled during active disease. The V call is TRBV15, the J call TRBJ2-3, with no clear D. CDR3 in amino acids: CATSRDMGTTTDTQYF. As DNA, the CDR3 is TGTGCCACCAGCAGAGATATGGGCACGACCACAGATACGCAGTATTTT.